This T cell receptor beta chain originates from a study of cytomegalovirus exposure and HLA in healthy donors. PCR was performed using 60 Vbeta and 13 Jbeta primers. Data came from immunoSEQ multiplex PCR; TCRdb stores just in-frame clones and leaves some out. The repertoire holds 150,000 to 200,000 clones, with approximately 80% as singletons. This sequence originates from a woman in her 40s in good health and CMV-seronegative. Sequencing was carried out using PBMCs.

CDR3 in DNA: TGCGCCAGCAGTAGGACAGGGGGAGAGTACGAGCAGTACTTC. It encodes CASSRTGGEYEQYF. This rearrangement joins TRBV10-2 to TRBJ2-7; 10 bases match TRBD1. After removal of 5 bases from V and 4 bases from J, the junction contained 5 bases not matched to a gene. Germline V gene lookup returns CDR1 WSHSY and CDR2 SAAADI. This CDR3 is built from 14 residues.